This T cell receptor (beta chain) came from a study of high-grade serous ovarian cancer treatment subgroups. Study overall: On average, around 15,000 reads and thousands of unique TCR beta rearrangements were obtained per sample.

General study points: Different patients shared almost no repertoire; same-patient tumors shared 0.11 to 0.79. These tumor repertoires lack spatial information from bulk sequencing.

Tumor samples were taken before definitive surgery or chemotherapy. TCRdb's table, derived via immunoSEQ multiplex PCR, lists solely in-frame clones and lacks some. The sample gives about 8,000 clones, approximately 62% of which show up once; approximately 5% is in the top ten. Germline V CDR1 and CDR2: SGHRS, YFSETQ. The CDR3 length is 15 residues. V lost 7 bases, J lost 4 bases, and 12 bases stayed unmatched. A remark on this clone: Its antigen is unknown.

The receptor was derived from a human donor with high-grade serous ovarian cancer. Material: tumor tissue. The gene calls are TRBV5-1 and TRBJ2-7, with 9 nucleotides matching TRBD2. The CDR3 loop is CASGRGLADLYEQYF. CDR3 sequence (DNA): TGCGCCAGCGGCAGGGGACTAGCAGATTTGTACGAGCAGTACTTC.